This T cell receptor (beta chain) is from a study of CD4 T cells in relation to SARS-CoV-2 and coronaviruses. Study-wide background: A couple of subjects were Hispanic; patients were roughly eight males and 4 females. Shared crossreactive spike epitopes were mapped to their HLA restriction.

Regarding this clone: Its antigen remains unknown.

The assay was immunoSEQ multiplex PCR, and TCRdb's table has in-frame clones only and misses some. The sample consists of about 40,000 clones, less than 85% of them appearing once. In germline, CDR1 is SNHLY, CDR2 FYNNEI. The CDR3 runs 13 residues. V lost 2 bases, J lost 4 bases, and 8 bases lay in between. The study's findings and limits: This crossreactivity analysis covered spike protein alone, no other viral proteins. Crossreactive clones expanded significantly less to SARS-CoV-2 than monoreactive clones.

The receptor was derived from an adult with COVID-19. Sequencing was carried out using naive CD4+ T cells from PBMCs, cultured in vitro. Subset given: naive CD4+ T cells isolated by negative enrichment. The chain employs TRBV2 and TRBJ2-5; maybe TRBD2 (6 bases). The CDR3 reads CASSERRAETQYF. In DNA form, the CDR3 reads TGTGCCAGCAGTGAAAGGAGGGCAGAGACCCAGTACTTC.